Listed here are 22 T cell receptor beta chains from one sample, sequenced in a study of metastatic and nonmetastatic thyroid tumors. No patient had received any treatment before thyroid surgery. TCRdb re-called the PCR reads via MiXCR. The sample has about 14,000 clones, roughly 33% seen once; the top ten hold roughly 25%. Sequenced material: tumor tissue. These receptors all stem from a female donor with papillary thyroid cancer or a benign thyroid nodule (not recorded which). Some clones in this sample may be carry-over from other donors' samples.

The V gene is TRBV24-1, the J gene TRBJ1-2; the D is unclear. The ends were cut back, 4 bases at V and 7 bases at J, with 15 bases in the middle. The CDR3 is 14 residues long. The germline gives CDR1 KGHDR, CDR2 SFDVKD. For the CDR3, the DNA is TGTGCCACCAGTGACCCGAGACGGTACAGTGGCTACACCTTC. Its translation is CATSDPRRYSGYTF.

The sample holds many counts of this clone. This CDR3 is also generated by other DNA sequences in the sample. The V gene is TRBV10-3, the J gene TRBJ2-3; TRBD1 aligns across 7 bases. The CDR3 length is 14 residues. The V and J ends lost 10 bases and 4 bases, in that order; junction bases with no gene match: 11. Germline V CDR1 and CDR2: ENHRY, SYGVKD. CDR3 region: CATVGGSGADTQYF. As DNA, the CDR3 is TGTGCCACCGTAGGGGGCTCCGGCGCAGATACGCAGTATTTT.

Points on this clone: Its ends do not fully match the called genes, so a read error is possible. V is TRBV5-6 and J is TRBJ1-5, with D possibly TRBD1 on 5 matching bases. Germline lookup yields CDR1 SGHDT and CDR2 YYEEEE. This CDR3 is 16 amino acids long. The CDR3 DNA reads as TGTGCCAGCATCCATGGCCGGGGACGCGGCAACCAGCCCCAGCATTTT. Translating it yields CASIHGRGRGNQPQHF.

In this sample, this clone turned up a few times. CDR3: CASSLAVTYEQYF. CDR3 bases: TGTGCCAGCAGTTTAGCAGTAACCTACGAGCAGTACTTC. The chain carries TRBV27 and TRBJ2-7; D is unresolved. Germline CDR1 MNHEY, CDR2 SMNVEV (reference sequence). Trimming stripped 2 bases from V and 2 bases from J, with 7 bases between. This CDR3 spans 13 amino acids.

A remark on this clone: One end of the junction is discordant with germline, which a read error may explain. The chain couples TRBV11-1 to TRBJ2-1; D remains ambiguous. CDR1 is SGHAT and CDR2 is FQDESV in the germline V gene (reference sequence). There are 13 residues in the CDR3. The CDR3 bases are TGTGCCATCAGCTTATGTGGCCACAATGAGCAGTTCTTC. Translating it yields CAISLCGHNEQFF.

CDR3 DNA: TGTGCCAGTAGTACGAGACAGACGAATCAGCCCCAGCATTTT. Translation: CASSTRQTNQPQHF. The chain is built from TRBV19 and TRBJ1-5, with D possibly being TRBD1 (5 bases). CDR1 LNHDA and CDR2 SQIVND come from the germline V gene (reference sequence). The ends were cut back, 4 bases at V and 4 bases at J, with 11 bases in the middle. This CDR3 has 14 residues.

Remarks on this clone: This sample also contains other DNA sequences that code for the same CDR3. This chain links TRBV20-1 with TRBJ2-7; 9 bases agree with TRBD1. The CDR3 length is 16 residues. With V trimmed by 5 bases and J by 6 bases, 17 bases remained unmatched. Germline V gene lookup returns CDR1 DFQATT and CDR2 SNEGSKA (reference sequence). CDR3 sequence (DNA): TGCAGTGCTCCTCCTCCGGACAGGGGTAGAGAGGGCGAGCAGTACTTC. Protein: CSAPPPDRGREGEQYF.

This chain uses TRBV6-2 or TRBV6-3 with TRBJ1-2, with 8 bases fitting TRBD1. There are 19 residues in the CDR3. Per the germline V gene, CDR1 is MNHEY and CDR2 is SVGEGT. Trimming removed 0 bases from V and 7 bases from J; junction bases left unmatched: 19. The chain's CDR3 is CASSYSLVTDRGRFRGYTF. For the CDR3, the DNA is TGTGCCAGCAGTTACTCCCTCGTCACCGACAGGGGTCGATTTCGTGGCTACACCTTC.

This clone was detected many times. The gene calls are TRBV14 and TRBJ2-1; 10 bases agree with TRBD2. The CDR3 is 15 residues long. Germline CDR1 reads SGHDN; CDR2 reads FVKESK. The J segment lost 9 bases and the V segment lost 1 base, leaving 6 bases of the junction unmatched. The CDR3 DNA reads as TGTGCCAGCAGCCAAGGCACTAGCGGGATCACTGAGCAGTTCTTC. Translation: CASSQGTSGITEQFF.

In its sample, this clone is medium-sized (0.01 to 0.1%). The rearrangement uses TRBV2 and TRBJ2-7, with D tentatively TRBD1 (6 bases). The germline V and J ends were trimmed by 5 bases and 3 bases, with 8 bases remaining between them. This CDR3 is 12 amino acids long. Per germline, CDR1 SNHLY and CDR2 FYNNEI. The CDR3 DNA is TGTGCCAGCAGTTACAGGGACTACGAGCAGTACTTC. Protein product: CASSYRDYEQYF.

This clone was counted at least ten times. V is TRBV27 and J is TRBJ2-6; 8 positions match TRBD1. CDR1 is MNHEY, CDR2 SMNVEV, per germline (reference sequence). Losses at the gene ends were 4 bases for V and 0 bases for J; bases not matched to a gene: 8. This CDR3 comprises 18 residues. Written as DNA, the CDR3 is TGTGCCAGCAGTTCACAGGGGGGCGAGAGCTCTGGGGCCAACGTCCTGACTTTC. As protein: CASSSQGGESSGANVLTF.

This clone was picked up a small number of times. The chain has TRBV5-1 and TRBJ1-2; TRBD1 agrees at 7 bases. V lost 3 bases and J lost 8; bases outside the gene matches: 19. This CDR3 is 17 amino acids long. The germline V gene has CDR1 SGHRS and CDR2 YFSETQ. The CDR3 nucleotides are TGCGCCAGCAGCTGGGGCCCCTCCGGACAGGCAAAAGGGGGCTACACCTTC. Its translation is CASSWGPSGQAKGGYTF. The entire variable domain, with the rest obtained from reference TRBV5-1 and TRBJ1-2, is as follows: KAGVTQTPRYLIKTRGQQVTLSCSPISGHRSVSWYQQTPGQGLQFLFEYFSETQRNKGNFPGRFSGRQFSNSRSEMNVSTLELGDSALYLCASSWGPSGQAKGGYTFGSGTRLTVV.

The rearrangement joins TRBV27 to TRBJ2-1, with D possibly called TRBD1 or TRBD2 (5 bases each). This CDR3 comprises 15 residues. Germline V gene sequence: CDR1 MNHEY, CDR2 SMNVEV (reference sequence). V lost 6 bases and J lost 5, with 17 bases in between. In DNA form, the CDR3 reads TGTGCCAGCAGACCTGAACCAGGGAGTAACAATGAGCAGTTCTTC. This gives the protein CASRPEPGSNNEQFF.

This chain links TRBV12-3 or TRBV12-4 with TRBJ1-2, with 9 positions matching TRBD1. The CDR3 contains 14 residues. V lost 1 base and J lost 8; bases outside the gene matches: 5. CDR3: CASSLDGTGLGYTF. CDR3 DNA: TGTGCCAGCAGTTTAGACGGGACAGGGTTAGGCTACACCTTC.

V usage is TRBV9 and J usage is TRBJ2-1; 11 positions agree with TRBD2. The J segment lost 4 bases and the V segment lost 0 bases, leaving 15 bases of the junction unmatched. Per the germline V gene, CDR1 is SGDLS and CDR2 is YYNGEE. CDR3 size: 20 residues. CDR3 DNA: TGTGCCAGCAGCGTAGGGGGGGCGCTAGCGGGAGGTTTTGAATACAATGAGCAGTTCTTC. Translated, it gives CASSVGGALAGGFEYNEQFF.

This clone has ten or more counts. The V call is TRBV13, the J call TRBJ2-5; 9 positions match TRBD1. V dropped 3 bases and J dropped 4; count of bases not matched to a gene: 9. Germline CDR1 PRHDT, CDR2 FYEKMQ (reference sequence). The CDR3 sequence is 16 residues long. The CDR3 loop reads CASSLGGQGQGETQYF. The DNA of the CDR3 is TGTGCCAGCAGCTTGGGAGGACAGGGGCAGGGAGAGACCCAGTACTTC.

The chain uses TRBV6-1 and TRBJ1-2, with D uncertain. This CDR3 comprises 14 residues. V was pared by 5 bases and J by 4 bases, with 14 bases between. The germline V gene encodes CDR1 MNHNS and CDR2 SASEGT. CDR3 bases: TGTGCCAGCAGTACACCCACCGGGCGCTATGGCTACACCTTC. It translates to CASSTPTGRYGYTF.

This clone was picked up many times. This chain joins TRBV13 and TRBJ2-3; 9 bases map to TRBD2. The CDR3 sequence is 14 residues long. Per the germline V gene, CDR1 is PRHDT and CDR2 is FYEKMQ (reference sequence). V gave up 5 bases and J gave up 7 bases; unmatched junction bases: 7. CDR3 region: CASSRSGRLNTQYF. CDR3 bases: TGTGCCAGCAGCCGTAGCGGGAGATTGAATACGCAGTATTTT.

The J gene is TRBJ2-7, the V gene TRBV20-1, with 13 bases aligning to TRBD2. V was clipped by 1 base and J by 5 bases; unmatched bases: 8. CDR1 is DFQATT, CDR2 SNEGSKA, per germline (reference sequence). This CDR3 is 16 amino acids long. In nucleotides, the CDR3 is TGCAGTGCTAGAGCCCGACTAGCGGGGGGCAGAAACGAGCAGTACTTC. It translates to CSARARLAGGRNEQYF.

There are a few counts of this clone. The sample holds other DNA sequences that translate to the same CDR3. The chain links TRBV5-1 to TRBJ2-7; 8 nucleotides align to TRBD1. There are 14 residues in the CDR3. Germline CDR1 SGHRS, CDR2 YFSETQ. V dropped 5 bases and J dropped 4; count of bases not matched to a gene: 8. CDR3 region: CASRAGTGEYEQYF. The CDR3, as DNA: TGCGCCAGCAGGGCTGGGACAGGTGAATACGAGCAGTACTTC.

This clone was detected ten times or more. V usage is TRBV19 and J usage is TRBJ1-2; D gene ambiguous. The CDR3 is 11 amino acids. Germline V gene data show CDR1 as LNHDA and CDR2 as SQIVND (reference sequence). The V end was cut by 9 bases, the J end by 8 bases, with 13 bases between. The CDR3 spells CASGHGRGYTF. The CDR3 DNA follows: TGTGCCAGCGGCCATGGAAGAGGCTACACCTTC.

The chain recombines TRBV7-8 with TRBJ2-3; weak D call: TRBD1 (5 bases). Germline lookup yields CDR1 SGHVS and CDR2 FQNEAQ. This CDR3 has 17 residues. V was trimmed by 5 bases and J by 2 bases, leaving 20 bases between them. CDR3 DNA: TGTGCCAGCAGCGCACTATCAGGACAAAATCCCACAGATACGCAGTATTTT. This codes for CASSALSGQNPTDTQYF.